Detailed here is one TCR beta chain. The source of the sample is a study of OX40 agonist ivuxolimab in advanced cancers. The V and J ends lost 6 bases and 0 bases respectively, with 9 bases between them. The CDR3 has 14 amino acids. In germline, CDR1 is MNHEY, CDR2 SMNVEV (reference sequence). Sequencing was performed with immunoSEQ multiplex PCR; in TCRdb, only in-frame clones are kept and a portion is missing. Among tens of thousands of clones listed, around 91% were seen once. The source was CD4+ or CD8+ T cells sorted from blood, collected in a trial of the OX40 agonist ivuxolimab. The chain has TRBV27 and TRBJ2-1, with D hard to call. This clonotype was obtained from an adult with an advanced solid tumor such as melanoma, head and neck, liver or kidney cancer. The CDR3 reads CASSDTSSYNEQFF. The CDR3 DNA reads as TGTGCCAGCAGCGACACCAGCTCCTACAATGAGCAGTTCTTC.